Each of the 20 T cell receptor beta chains below was sequenced from the same sample in a study of T cell repertoires in cytomegalovirus infection. The antigens of these receptors remain unknown. In TCRdb, the reads were re-called with MiXCR into one record per CDR3 protein. The repertoire holds about 100,000 distinct CDR3 sequences, with 25% to 35% as singletons. The specimen was CD8+ T cells from cultured PBMCs, collected from culture after CMV antigen stimulation. Every receptor here comes from a human donor in good health (CMV status not recorded). Some clones in this sample may be carry-over from other donors' samples.

This clonotype has ten or more counts. The chain employs TRBV10-3 and TRBJ2-1; 7 nucleotides align to TRBD2. This CDR3 contains 15 residues. Germline lookup yields CDR1 ENHRY and CDR2 SYGVKD. V lost 6 bases to trimming and J lost 0 bases; unmatched junction nucleotides: 5. The CDR3 bases are TGTGCCATCAGGGGGGGGGGAAGCTCCTACAATGAGCAGTTCTTC. Its protein product is CAIRGGGSSYNEQFF.

The rearrangement joins TRBV7-2 to TRBJ1-5, with 7 bases that match TRBD1. This CDR3 has 17 residues. V dropped 1 base and J dropped 0; count of bases not matched to a gene: 6. The germline CDR1 and CDR2 sequences are SGHTA and FQGNSA. CDR3 loop: CASSLGRGQYSNQPQHF. The CDR3 bases are TGTGCCAGCAGCTTAGGGAGGGGACAGTATAGCAATCAGCCCCAGCATTTT.

This clonotype was observed a few times. This rearrangement joins TRBV7-6 to TRBJ2-1, with D maybe TRBD2 (6 bases). Trimming pared 4 bases from V and 7 bases from J, leaving 17 bases between. Germline assignment: CDR1 SGHVS and CDR2 FNYEAQ. This CDR3 spans 15 amino acids. The CDR3 DNA sequence: TGTGCCAGCAGCTCTTGGGACTCGCGGGATAATGAGCAGTTCTTC. Amino acids: CASSSWDSRDNEQFF.

This chain links TRBV6-5 with TRBJ2-3; a weak D match, TRBD2 (5 bases). Germline assignment: CDR1 MNHEY and CDR2 SVGAGI. The CDR3 covers 15 residues. Between the trimmed V and J ends, which lost 0 bases and 3 bases, there was a span of 10 bases. CDR3 coding DNA: TGTGCCAGCAGTTACTCAAGCGGTAGTACAGATACGCAGTATTTT. It yields the protein CASSYSSGSTDTQYF.

At least ten counts were recorded for this clonotype. The chain combines TRBV7-2 with TRBJ2-2, with TRBD2 matching 7 bases. CDR1 is SGHTA and CDR2 is FQGNSA in the germline V gene. The junction had 4 bases not matched to a gene; V was cut back by 3 bases and J by 6 bases. The CDR3 runs to 14 residues. Here the CDR3 reads CASSLTSFAGELFF. The CDR3 DNA follows: TGTGCCAGCAGCTTGACTAGCTTTGCCGGGGAGCTGTTTTTT. Using reference TRBV7-2 and TRBJ2-2 for the parts outside the CDR3, the full variable domain is GAGVSQSPSNKVTEKGKDVELRCDPISGHTALYWYRQSLGQGLEFLIYFQGNSAPDKSGLPSDRFSAERTGGSVSTLTIQRTQQEDSAVYLCASSLTSFAGELFFGEGSRLTVL.

In its sample, this clonotype was seen a few times. The chain links TRBV7-6 to TRBJ2-5; 12 bases match TRBD1. The germline gives CDR1 SGHVS, CDR2 FNYEAQ. Losses at the gene ends were 6 bases for V and 5 bases for J; bases not matched to a gene: 7. The CDR3 is made up of 15 amino acids. The CDR3 region is CASSPGDRGLETQYF. The DNA for the CDR3 is TGTGCCAGCAGTCCTGGGGACAGGGGGCTGGAGACCCAGTACTTC.

A single count supports this clonotype. One end of the junction varies from germline; a read error may be responsible. The V gene is TRBV27, the J gene TRBJ2-3; D not certain. The CDR3 is 13 amino acids. Germline V gene data show CDR1 as MNHEY and CDR2 as SMNVEV (reference sequence). Here the CDR3 reads CASSISSTDTQYF. The CDR3 DNA follows: TGTGCCAGCAGTATATCTAGCACAGATACGCAGTATTTT.

This clonotype appeared many times. The chain carries TRBV6-5 and TRBJ1-2, with D unclear. The germline gives CDR1 MNHEY, CDR2 SVGAGI. This CDR3 spans 14 amino acids. V lost 3 bases to trimming and J lost 4 bases, with 12 bases between them. DNA for the CDR3: TGTGCCAGCAGTTATCGGGCAGGAGGCTATGGCTACACCTTC. This codes for CASSYRAGGYGYTF.

This clonotype has just a few counts. The V call is TRBV19, the J call TRBJ2-2, with D perhaps given as TRBD1 or TRBD2 (5 bases each). The CDR3 runs 18 residues. Germline V CDR1 and CDR2: LNHDA, SQIVND (reference sequence). Trimming took 3 bases from V and 4 from J, leaving 21 bases between them. CDR3 in amino acids: CASSMWDGAHLGTGELFF. CDR3 coding DNA: TGTGCCAGTAGTATGTGGGACGGAGCCCACTTAGGCACCGGGGAGCTGTTTTTT.

This clonotype appeared a few times. The chain carries TRBV7-8 and TRBJ1-4, with a weak D call TRBD1 (6 bases). V shed 2 bases and J shed 5 bases, with 18 bases lying between them. Germline CDR1 is SGHVS and CDR2 is FQNEAQ. This CDR3 has 17 residues. DNA for the CDR3: TGTGCCAGCAGCTTAAGGCCCCACAGGGTTGACAATGAAAAACTGTTTTTT. It codes for CASSLRPHRVDNEKLFF.

This clonotype was counted between two and nine times. CDR3 protein: CASSLLSGATGELFF. The CDR3 region has the DNA TGTGCCAGCAGCTTACTTTCAGGGGCCACCGGGGAGCTGTTTTTT. This chain connects TRBV7-8 to TRBJ2-2, with D maybe TRBD1 (6 bases). The CDR3 covers 15 residues. Trimming removed 2 bases from V and 4 bases from J, with 11 bases in between. The germline gives CDR1 SGHVS, CDR2 FQNEAQ.

This sequence joins TRBV7-9 and TRBJ1-2; D unclear. The CDR3 has 13 residues. Germline values: CDR1 SEHNR, CDR2 FQNEAQ (reference sequence). With 1 base removed from V and 4 bases from J, the gap between germline ends came to 7 bases. The CDR3 DNA is TGTGCCAGCAGCTTAGTTGGTTCCTATGGCTACACCTTC. Translation: CASSLVGSYGYTF.

The V and J genes are TRBV7-4 and TRBJ2-2, with D maybe TRBD1 (5 bases). This CDR3 comprises 16 residues. V shed 3 bases and J shed 4 bases, with 15 bases lying between them. Looked up from germline, CDR1 is SGHVT and CDR2 is SQSDAQ. For the CDR3, the DNA is TGTGCCAGCAGCTTGCCTCGGGTGCAGGGCACCGGGGAGCTGTTTTTT. It is translated as CASSLPRVQGTGELFF.

The rearrangement links TRBV6-4 to TRBJ2-1; a possible D gene is TRBD2 (7 bases). This CDR3 is built from 15 residues. The germline V gene encodes CDR1 MRHNA and CDR2 SNTAGT. V was cut by 2 bases and J by 6 bases, with 14 bases left in between. DNA for the CDR3: TGTGCCAGCAGTGACAGCGCGGGGGCCGCCAATGAGCAGTTCTTC. Translation: CASSDSAGAANEQFF.

The chain employs TRBV2 and TRBJ2-3; TRBD2 agrees at 10 bases. The CDR3 totals 15 residues. The V gene end was trimmed by 3 bases and the J gene end by 2 bases; junction bases not matched to a gene: 2. The germline CDR1 and CDR2 sequences are SNHLY and FYNNEI. The CDR3 region is CASSDTSGVTDTQYF. In DNA, the CDR3 is TGTGCCAGCAGTGATACTAGCGGGGTCACAGATACGCAGTATTTT.

The V call is TRBV20-1, the J call TRBJ2-3; tentatively, D is TRBD2 (7 bases). This CDR3 has 16 amino acids. V lost 6 bases and J lost 2, with 21 bases in between. Germline V gene lookup returns CDR1 DFQATT and CDR2 SNEGSKA (reference sequence). Written as DNA, the CDR3 is TGCAGTGCCCCACCTCTGTCGGGGGGCACCACAGATACGCAGTATTTT. It encodes CSAPPLSGGTTDTQYF.

This clonotype has at least ten counts. J is TRBJ1-1 and V is TRBV7-8; TRBD1 might be the D (6 bases). Germline-derived CDR1 and CDR2 are SGHVS and FQNEAQ. The V and J ends lost 6 bases and 4 bases respectively, with 12 bases between them. The CDR3 extends over 13 amino acids. CDR3 region: CASRYREVTEAFF. The CDR3 DNA is TGTGCCAGCAGATACAGGGAAGTCACTGAAGCTTTCTTT.

In its sample, this clonotype was seen many times. The rearrangement uses TRBV12-3 or TRBV12-4 and TRBJ2-4; no clear D. V was trimmed by 6 bases and J by 5 bases, leaving 20 bases between them. This CDR3 spans 16 amino acids. The CDR3 nucleotides read TGTGCCAGCAGCCCCCGAGGAAGGGAACGGGAAAACATTCAGTACTTC. Its translation is CASSPRGRERENIQYF.

This sequence joins TRBV19 and TRBJ2-7, with 7 positions matching TRBD1. The ends lost 6 bases at V and 6 bases at J; junction bases unmatched: 8. This CDR3 is 13 amino acids long. In germline, CDR1 is LNHDA, CDR2 SQIVND (reference sequence). The CDR3 protein is CASSRRQGIEQYF. CDR3 in DNA: TGTGCCAGTAGCCGGAGACAGGGCATCGAGCAGTACTTC. Together with reference TRBV19 and TRBJ2-7, the CDR3 gives the full variable domain: DGGITQSPKYLFRKEGQNVTLSCEQNLNHDAMYWYRQDPGQGLRLIYYSQIVNDFQKGDIAEGYSVSREKKESFPLTVTSAQKNPTAFYLCASSRRQGIEQYFGPGTRLTVT.

In regard to this clonotype: Sequence at one end of the junction differs from germline and may be a read error. V usage is TRBV4-1 and J usage is TRBJ2-7; no clear D. The V gene's germline CDR1 is MGHRA and CDR2 YSYEKL. The CDR3 consists of 13 residues. The CDR3 here is CASSQGPTREQYF. The CDR3 DNA is TGCGCCAGCAGTCAAGGCCCCACGAGGGAGCAGTACTTC.